Each of the 10 T cell receptor beta chains below was sequenced from the same sample in a study of long-term antiretroviral therapy in people with HIV. Run at survey level, the immunoSEQ assay was version v3.0. The table came from immunoSEQ multiplex PCR; TCRdb's copy has only in-frame clones and leaves some out. The profile shows 21,000 or so clones, more than 75% of them singletons. The starting material was unsorted PBMCs, obtained 2.3 years after starting antiretroviral therapy. These TCRs come from a man aged 55 to 70 with HIV.

The V call is TRBV5-4, the J call TRBJ2-1, with TRBD2 identical over 12 bases. V gave up 3 bases and J gave up 9 bases; unmatched junction bases: 7. The CDR3 consists of 15 residues. The germline gives CDR1 SGHNT, CDR2 YYREEE (reference sequence). CDR3 amino acids: CASSYPTSGRIEQFF. CDR3 bases: TGTGCCAGCAGCTACCCGACTAGCGGGAGAATTGAGCAGTTCTTC. The full variable domain, rest sourced from reference TRBV5-4 and TRBJ2-1, is ETGVTQSPTHLIKTRGQQVTLRCSSQSGHNTVSWYQQALGQGPQFIFQYYREEENGRGNFPPRFSGLQFPNYSSELNVNALELDDSALYLCASSYPTSGRIEQFFGPGTRLTVL.

The chain is built from TRBV29-1 and TRBJ1-2; no definite D call. The CDR3 runs 10 residues. Deletions cut 5 bases from V and 7 bases from J, with 8 bases between. Per germline, CDR1 SQVTM and CDR2 ANQGSEA. In nucleotides, the CDR3 is TGCAGCGTTATTCAGCGTGGCTACACCTTC. Translation gives CSVIQRGYTF.

The rearrangement uses TRBV27 and TRBJ2-1, with 7 bases identical to TRBD2. The CDR3 totals 13 residues. Trimming removed 0 bases from V and 15 bases from J; junction bases left unmatched: 8. Germline CDR1 MNHEY, CDR2 SMNVEV (reference sequence). This CDR3 is CASSLSASGSRFF. The DNA of the CDR3 is TGTGCCAGCAGTTTATCCGCTAGCGGCTCTCGGTTCTTC.

The CDR3 coding sequence is TGTGCCAGCAGCACCTCGGACAGGAGCACCGGGGAGCTGTTTTTT. This translates into CASSTSDRSTGELFF. The rearrangement uses TRBV9 and TRBJ2-2, with 7 bases that match TRBD1. Germline lookup yields CDR1 SGDLS and CDR2 YYNGEE. The ends lost 4 bases at V and 4 bases at J; junction bases unmatched: 7. CDR3 size: 15 residues.

The chain carries TRBV28 and TRBJ1-1; D is unclear. V was trimmed by 6 bases and J by 0 bases, leaving 5 bases between them. Germline lookup yields CDR1 MDHEN and CDR2 SYDVKM. CDR3 length: 12 residues. CDR3 protein: CASRHLNTEAFF. CDR3 nucleotide sequence: TGTGCCAGCAGGCACTTGAACACTGAAGCTTTCTTT. The full variable domain, in which reference TRBV28 and TRBJ1-1 provide the parts outside the CDR3, is DVKVTQSSRYLVKRTGEKVFLECVQDMDHENMFWYRQDPGLGLRLIYFSYDVKMKEKGDIPEGYSVSREKKERFSLILESASTNQTSMYLCASRHLNTEAFFGQGTRLTVV.

The chain employs TRBV6-5 and TRBJ2-5; D gene ambiguous. V lost 6 bases and J 5 bases, leaving 13 bases between the germline ends. Germline assignment: CDR1 MNHEY and CDR2 SVGAGI. CDR3 length equals 13 residues. In nucleotides, the CDR3 is TGTGCCAGCAGGTCGAGTGTTTGGGAGACCCAGTACTTC. Translating it yields CASRSSVWETQYF.

In this sample, this clone turned up once. V is TRBV2 and J is TRBJ2-1, with TRBD2 identical over 12 bases. With 6 bases clipped from V and 6 bases from J, the junction kept 6 bases outside the gene matches. The CDR3 covers 15 residues. Looked up from germline, CDR1 is SNHLY and CDR2 is FYNNEI. CDR3 sequence (DNA): TGTGCCAGCAGGCTAGCGGGGGGGTGGTCCAATGAGCAGTTCTTC. Its translation: CASRLAGGWSNEQFF.

The sample holds a few counts of this clone. The chain combines TRBV6-6 with TRBJ1-3; D unclear. This CDR3 comprises 11 residues. CDR1 is MNHNY and CDR2 is SVGAGI in the germline V gene (reference sequence). Trimming removed 2 bases from V and 8 bases from J, with 4 bases in between. CDR3 amino acids: CASSYGHTIYF. In DNA form, the CDR3 reads TGTGCCAGCAGTTACGGTCACACCATATATTTT.

This clone was observed a single time. V gene TRBV30 combines with J gene TRBJ1-2; no clear D gene. Trimming removed 0 bases from V and 4 bases from J, with 9 bases in between. Germline V CDR1 and CDR2: GTSNPN, SVGIG (reference sequence). The CDR3 contains 13 residues. The CDR3 protein is CAWSVTRIYGYTF. In DNA, the CDR3 is TGTGCCTGGAGTGTCACTAGGATCTATGGCTACACCTTC.

The chain combines TRBV7-8 with TRBJ1-2, with a possible D match to TRBD1 (6 bases). CDR1 and CDR2 (germline): SGHVS, FQNEAQ. The CDR3 loop spans 15 amino acids. Trimming took 5 bases from V and 3 from J, leaving 16 bases between them. CDR3 sequence reads: CASSPPMTGDYGYTF. In DNA form, the CDR3 reads TGTGCCAGCAGCCCACCAATGACAGGCGACTATGGCTACACCTTC.